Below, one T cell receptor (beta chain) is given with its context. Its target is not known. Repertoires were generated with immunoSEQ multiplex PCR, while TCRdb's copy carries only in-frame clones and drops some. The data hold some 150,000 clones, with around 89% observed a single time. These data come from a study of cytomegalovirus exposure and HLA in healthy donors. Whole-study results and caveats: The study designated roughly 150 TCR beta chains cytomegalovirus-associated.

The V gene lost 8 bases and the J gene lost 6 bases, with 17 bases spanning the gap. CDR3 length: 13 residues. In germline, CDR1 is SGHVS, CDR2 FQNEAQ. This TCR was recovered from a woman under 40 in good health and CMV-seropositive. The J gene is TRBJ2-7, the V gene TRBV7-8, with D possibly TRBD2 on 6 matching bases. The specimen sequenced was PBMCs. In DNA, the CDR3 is TGTGCCAGCGAACCGGAGGCCGGGGGCGAGCAGTACTTC. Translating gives CASEPEAGGEQYF.